The 12 T cell receptor beta chains given below trace back to one sample, sequenced in a study of control samples from healthy donors and cancer patients (dated by TCRdb to 2020 to 2022). The library came from the immunoSEQ multiplex PCR assay. TCRdb holds this immuneACCESS table with in-frame rearrangements only. Some clones are missing; in checked studies, unresolved V genes explain under half, and the rest has no known cause. This sample is represented by 90,000 to 150,000 clones; about 89% of them were singletons. The ten most abundant clones make up 30% to 50% of the sample. The sample was blood. All receptors derive from a man aged 50 to 60 in good health.

CDR3 in DNA: TGCGCCAGCAGCCAAGTACTCGGGGGGGACACTGAAGCTTTCTTT. Translating gives CASSQVLGGDTEAFF. V usage is TRBV4-3 and J usage is TRBJ1-1, with D perhaps TRBD1 (5 bases). In germline, CDR1 is LGHNA, CDR2 YSLEER. CDR3 length: 15 amino acids. Trimming pared 1 base from V and 3 bases from J, leaving 12 bases between.

The chain has TRBV18 and TRBJ1-1, with D maybe TRBD1 (6 bases). The CDR3 runs 15 residues. CDR1 and CDR2 (germline): KGHSH, LQKENI. Trimming shortened V by 3 bases and J by 5 bases, and 16 bases separated the two germline ends. The DNA for the CDR3 is TGTGCCAGCTCACCGAGGACAGTGTGGCGAACTGAAGCTTTCTTT. The encoded protein is CASSPRTVWRTEAFF.

This CDR3 is CASSLGGLYEQYF. DNA for the CDR3: TGCGCCAGCAGCTTGGGCGGTCTCTACGAGCAGTACTTC. The chain is built from TRBV5-1 and TRBJ2-7; no definite D call. This CDR3 spans 13 amino acids. Between the trimmed V and J ends, which lost 0 bases and 3 bases, there was a span of 7 bases. Germline V gene sequence: CDR1 SGHRS, CDR2 YFSETQ.

This chain uses TRBV5-1 with TRBJ1-2; no reliable D call. The V gene lost 0 bases and the J gene lost 2 bases, with 14 bases spanning the gap. CDR1 and CDR2 from the germline V gene are SGHRS and YFSETQ. This CDR3 comprises 16 residues. CDR3 nucleotide sequence: TGCGCCAGCAGCTTGGATCGGGTCGGGGTAAACTATGGCTACACCTTC. Amino acids: CASSLDRVGVNYGYTF.

The chain couples TRBV10-2 to TRBJ2-3; tentatively, D is TRBD2 (5 bases). Germline lookup yields CDR1 WSHSY and CDR2 SAAADI. This CDR3 comprises 13 residues. The V end lost 3 bases, the J end lost 6 bases, and 10 bases lay between the germline ends. CDR3: CASSDGVRDTQYF. The CDR3, as DNA: TGCGCCAGCAGTGACGGGGTCCGGGATACGCAGTATTTT.

The rearrangement links TRBV9 to TRBJ1-5; D unclear. The CDR3 spans 14 residues. Trimming removed 6 bases at V and 0 bases at J, with 10 bases between. The germline V gene has CDR1 SGDLS and CDR2 YYNGEE. CDR3 amino acids: CASNRPGSNQPQHF. Written as DNA, the CDR3 is TGTGCCAGCAACAGACCGGGTAGCAATCAGCCCCAGCATTTT.

The chain uses TRBV19 and TRBJ2-1, with unresolved D. Deletions cut 0 bases from V and 0 bases from J, with 6 bases between. Germline V gives CDR1 LNHDA, CDR2 SQIVND (reference sequence). The CDR3 has 15 residues. CDR3 region: CASSIETVSYNEQFF. The CDR3 DNA is TGTGCCAGTAGTATAGAAACAGTCTCCTACAATGAGCAGTTCTTC. The whole variable domain, filled in from reference TRBV19 and TRBJ2-1, reads DGGITQSPKYLFRKEGQNVTLSCEQNLNHDAMYWYRQDPGQGLRLIYYSQIVNDFQKGDIAEGYSVSREKKESFPLTVTSAQKNPTAFYLCASSIETVSYNEQFFGPGTRLTVL.

This chain connects TRBV7-9 to TRBJ1-1; D gene uncertain. This CDR3 contains 15 residues. The germline V gene has CDR1 SEHNR and CDR2 FQNEAQ (reference sequence). V lost 4 bases to trimming and J lost 5 bases, with 17 bases between them. The CDR3 protein is CASSSQRRGGTEAFF. The CDR3 nucleotides read TGTGCCAGCAGCTCCCAACGAAGAGGTGGTACTGAAGCTTTCTTT.

This chain connects TRBV12-5 to TRBJ2-2; 9 positions match TRBD1. Trimming removed 6 bases from V and 2 bases from J; junction bases left unmatched: 10. The CDR3 runs to 17 residues. The germline V gene has CDR1 LGHNT and CDR2 FRNRAP. The CDR3, as DNA: TGTGCTAGTGGGCCGCCGGGACAGGGAATCAACACCGGGGAGCTGTTTTTT. Protein product: CASGPPGQGINTGELFF. The full variable domain, rest sourced from reference TRBV12-5 and TRBJ2-2, is DARVTQTPRHKVTEMGQEVTMRCQPILGHNTVFWYRQTMMQGLELLAYFRNRAPLDDSGMPKDRFSAEMPDATLATLKIQPSEPRDSAVYFCASGPPGQGINTGELFFGEGSRLTVL.

The table lists this clone with a count of one. This chain uses TRBV7-8 with TRBJ2-1; the match to TRBD2 covers 10 bases. CDR3 length equals 15 residues. Germline CDR1 is SGHVS and CDR2 is FQNEAQ. Unmatched junction bases numbered 3, after V lost 2 bases and J lost 5 bases. The CDR3 nucleotides are TGTGCCAGCAGCTTATTTACTAGCGGGAACAATGAGCAGTTCTTC. Amino acids: CASSLFTSGNNEQFF. Full variable domain (rest looked up from reference TRBV7-8 and TRBJ2-1): GAGVSQSPRYKVAKRGQDVALRCDPISGHVSLFWYQQALGQGPEFLTYFQNEAQLDKSGLPSDRFFAERPEGSVSTLKIQRTQQEDSAVYLCASSLFTSGNNEQFFGPGTRLTVL.

The chain combines TRBV19 with TRBJ2-2; D possibly corresponds to TRBD2 (6 bases). This CDR3 has 14 amino acids. Trimming pared 6 bases from V and 5 bases from J, leaving 13 bases between. CDR1 LNHDA and CDR2 SQIVND come from the germline V gene (reference sequence). CDR3 sequence: CASRSGTGTGELFF. CDR3 nucleotides: TGTGCCAGTAGGTCCGGGACTGGGACCGGGGAGCTGTTTTTT.

The V and J genes are TRBV7-8 and TRBJ1-2, with 9 bases matching TRBD1. Germline loops: CDR1 SGHVS, CDR2 FQNEAQ. This CDR3 has 15 amino acids. V shed 5 bases, J shed 6 bases, and the junction held 10 bases outside the gene matches. The CDR3: CASSRSYRGPDGYTF. In DNA form, the CDR3 reads TGTGCCAGCAGCCGTTCTTACAGGGGGCCGGATGGCTACACCTTC. The full variable domain, its missing parts supplied by reference TRBV7-8 and TRBJ1-2, is GAGVSQSPRYKVAKRGQDVALRCDPISGHVSLFWYQQALGQGPEFLTYFQNEAQLDKSGLPSDRFFAERPEGSVSTLKIQRTQQEDSAVYLCASSRSYRGPDGYTFGSGTRLTVV.